This T cell receptor (beta chain) was recorded in a study of T cell repertoires in cytomegalovirus infection. Study-wide background: Indications of both CMV infection and matching HLA type were provided by public TCR beta signatures. Findings of the study overall: Identification of carriers of CMV plus the relevant HLA was achieved through cumulative public TCR beta family frequency.

This clonotype was detected many times. Its antigen is currently unknown. TCRdb reprocessed the reads via MiXCR and lists one record per CDR3 protein. The repertoire holds approximately 160,000 distinct CDR3 sequences, with approximately 17% as singletons. Looked up from germline, CDR1 is SGHVS and CDR2 is FQNEAQ. This CDR3 has 16 amino acids. The V and J ends lost 5 bases and 8 bases respectively, with 22 bases between them. The specimen was CD8+ T cells from PBMCs. The chain employs TRBV7-8 and TRBJ2-1; D is unclear. This TCR derives from a human donor in good health (CMV status not recorded). Some clones in this sample may be carry-over from other donors' samples. The CDR3 region has the DNA TGTGCCAGCAGCCTAAAGGCTGGGGTGAAAATCCATGAGCAGTTCTTC. As protein: CASSLKAGVKIHEQFF.